Listed below are T cell receptor beta chains from one sample, sequenced in a study of CD8 T cells in ankylosing spondylitis. TCRdb itself ran the 5' RACE reads through MiXCR, one entry per CDR3 protein. Found here are more than 150,000 distinct CDR3 sequences, about 18% of them singletons; the top ten hold 4.3%. The sample consisted of blood, either unsorted or a sorted T cell fraction (not recorded which). These TCRs come from a male donor aged 10 to 35 with ankylosing spondylitis or in good health (not recorded which). The CDR3 runs from the conserved cysteine through the conserved F or W. The D gene is left open where the match is weak. Clone size is stated in some rows and not others, as once, few, many or a class when expanded.

.	TRBV12-3/TRBV12-4	.	TRBJ1-1	TGTGCCAGCAGTTTTGGGGCTGCCACTGAAGCTTTCTTT	CASSFGAATEAFF
many	TRBV20-1	TRBD1	TRBJ2-5	TGCAGTGCTAGGGCAGGGGGCGGCTACGGAGAGACCCAGTACTTC	CSARAGGGYGETQYF
many	TRBV5-1	.	TRBJ2-1	TGCGCCAGCAGCTTCTGGGGCCGAGACAATGAGCAGTTCTTC	CASSFWGRDNEQFF
many	TRBV28	.	TRBJ1-5	TGTGCCAGCAGTTTAGCGGGGGGCTTAAGCAATCAGCCCCAGCATTTT	CASSLAGGLSNQPQHF
many	TRBV29-1	.	TRBJ2-7	TGCAGCGTTGAAGACAGCACCTACGAGCAGTACTTC	CSVEDSTYEQYF
few	TRBV18	TRBD1	TRBJ1-2	TGTGCCAGCTCACCTACAAGGGACAGGGTTGAGGGCTACACCTTC	CASSPTRDRVEGYTF
many	TRBV20-1	.	TRBJ2-7	TGCAGTGCTAGGGACTCTCGTAAGGCCTACGAGCAGTACTTC	CSARDSRKAYEQYF
many	TRBV7-2	TRBD2	TRBJ2-3	TGTGCCAGCAGCTTATCAGCGGGAGTAACAGATACGCAGTATTTT	CASSLSAGVTDTQYF
many	TRBV3-1	TRBD2	TRBJ2-1	TGTGCCAGCAGCCCTGATAGCGGGGCATCCTACAATGAGCAGTTCTTC	CASSPDSGASYNEQFF
many	TRBV27	TRBD2	TRBJ2-5	TGTGCCAGCAGTTTACTAGGGAGGGGAGGGCGGGAGACCCAGTACTTC	CASSLLGRGGRETQYF
.	TRBV6-5	.	TRBJ2-7	TGTGCCAGCAGGGACACGGTCACCTACGAGCAGTACTTC	CASRDTVTYEQYF
.	TRBV20-1	.	TRBJ1-1	TGCAGTGCTAGTCGTACAGCCAACACTGAAGCTTTCTTT	CSASRTANTEAFF
.	TRBV29-1	.	TRBJ1-2	TGCAGCGTGGGTGGTGGCCATGGCTACACCTTC	CSVGGGHGYTF
.	TRBV6-4	.	TRBJ2-1	TGTGCCAGCCCCATAGTCGTTTACTCCTACAATGAGCAGTTCTTC	CASPIVVYSYNEQFF
once	TRBV27	TRBD1	TRBJ2-7	TGTGCCAGCAGTTTATTGCTGGGACAGGGGCCAACCTACGAGCAGTACTTC	CASSLLLGQGPTYEQYF
many	TRBV20-1	.	TRBJ2-7	TGCAGTGCTGAGGGTAACTACGAGCAGTACTTC	CSAEGNYEQYF
many	TRBV7-2	TRBD2	TRBJ2-1	TGTGCCAGCAGCCCGCGGACTAGCGGAACCTACAATGAGCAGTTCTTC	CASSPRTSGTYNEQFF
many	TRBV30	.	TRBJ1-2	TGTGCCTGGAGTGATAAGAGGCTTATCTATGGCTACACCTTC	CAWSDKRLIYGYTF
.	TRBV5-4	.	TRBJ2-1	TGTGCCAGCAGCTTGGACAGGGCGAAGCAGTTCTTC	CASSLDRAKQFF
.	TRBV28	TRBD2	TRBJ2-3	TGTGCCAGCAGTTCTCAAGCGGGAGGGCCATGGGGCACAGATACGCAGTATTTT	CASSSQAGGPWGTDTQYF
.	TRBV29-1	TRBD2	TRBJ2-1	TGCAGCGTTGTGGCGGGAGGGATTTACAATGAGCAGTTCTTC	CSVVAGGIYNEQFF
many	TRBV29-1	TRBD2	TRBJ2-1	TGCAGCGTTGGGAGGACTAGCGGGATGAATGAGCAGTTCTTC	CSVGRTSGMNEQFF
many	TRBV20-1	.	TRBJ2-5	TGCAGTGCTAGCTCGGCGGGGAACCAAGAGACCCAGTACTTC	CSASSAGNQETQYF
few	TRBV5-8	.	TRBJ2-1	TGTGCCAGCAGCTTGGTTCTAGGGGCCTACAATGAGCAGTTCTTC	CASSLVLGAYNEQFF
many	TRBV6-2/TRBV6-3	.	TRBJ2-2	TGTGCCAGCAGTCAAGAGCCCCTAGCGACGAACACCGGGGAGCTGTTTTTT	CASSQEPLATNTGELFF
.	TRBV5-6	TRBD1	TRBJ2-2	TGTGCCAGCAGCTTGGACAGGGGATTAACCGGGGAGCTGTTTTTT	CASSLDRGLTGELFF